Following are 13 T cell receptor beta chains from one sample sequenced in a study of identifying expanded T cells in peripheral blood. Only in-frame clones appear in the TCRdb table, and some are missing; sequencing was by immunoSEQ multiplex PCR. The data hold some 120,000 clones, with 75% to 90% observed a single time. Material: blood. The source of these receptors is a person aged 18 to 75 in good health.

The chain carries TRBV7-6 and TRBJ2-1; D not certain. CDR3 length: 13 amino acids. V lost 5 bases and J 4 bases, leaving 9 bases between the germline ends. Germline CDR1 SGHVS, CDR2 FNYEAQ. For the CDR3, the DNA is TGTGCCAGCAGCCTCCACCCTTACAATGAGCAGTTCTTC. It specifies CASSLHPYNEQFF.

DNA for the CDR3: TGTGCCAGCAGTGAAGCAGATTTGAACACTGAAGCTTTCTTT. This encodes CASSEADLNTEAFF. The rearrangement joins TRBV6-1 to TRBJ1-1; D is uncertain. V lost 0 bases to trimming and J lost 0 bases, with 5 bases between them. The CDR3 has 14 residues. The germline V gene has CDR1 MNHNS and CDR2 SASEGT.

The V and J genes are TRBV5-1 and TRBJ2-5, with D possibly matching TRBD1 (5 bases). The CDR3 totals 14 residues. V was clipped by 2 bases and J by 9 bases, with 17 bases between them. Germline loops: CDR1 SGHRS, CDR2 YFSETQ. CDR3 bases: TGCGCCAGCAGCTTAGGCTCAGACAGTAAGGCCCAGTACTTC. Translated, it gives CASSLGSDSKAQYF.

The rearrangement joins TRBV5-1 to TRBJ2-5; D is perhaps TRBD1 (6 bases). V was pared by 2 bases and J by 2 bases, with 10 bases between. Per the germline V gene, CDR1 is SGHRS and CDR2 is YFSETQ. The CDR3 runs to 14 residues. CDR3 nucleotides: TGCGCCAGCAGCTTTCAGGGGATGCAAGAGACCCAGTACTTC. Residues: CASSFQGMQETQYF.

The genes are TRBV5-1 and TRBJ2-3; D not certain. V was pared by 2 bases and J by 0 bases, with 4 bases between. The CDR3 runs to 13 residues. The germline gives CDR1 SGHRS, CDR2 YFSETQ. This CDR3 reads CASSFSSTDTQYF. CDR3 nucleotides: TGCGCCAGCAGCTTTTCCAGCACAGATACGCAGTATTTT.

A single count supports this clone. The CDR3 is CASSGQGYNSPLHF. The CDR3 coding sequence is TGTGCCAGCAGCGGACAGGGGTATAATTCACCCCTCCACTTT. The chain employs TRBV7-2 and TRBJ1-6; 9 bases agree with TRBD1. Germline V CDR1 and CDR2: SGHTA, FQGNSA. This CDR3 has 14 residues. The trim removed 5 bases at V and 4 bases at J, leaving 0 bases unmatched.

This clone was observed a few times. The chain employs TRBV2 and TRBJ1-2; possibly TRBD1 for D (5 bases). Germline V gene data show CDR1 as SNHLY and CDR2 as FYNNEI. V lost 7 bases and J 3 bases, leaving 12 bases between the germline ends. CDR3 length: 13 amino acids. The CDR3 sequence is CASNLGTHYGYTF. CDR3 bases: TGTGCCAGCAACTTGGGGACCCACTATGGCTACACCTTC.

This clone appeared a few times. The rearrangement links TRBV4-3 to TRBJ2-3; D is undetermined. Trimming cost V 6 bases and J 6 bases, with 25 bases left between them. This CDR3 is 17 amino acids long. In germline, CDR1 is LGHNA, CDR2 YSLEER. The CDR3 DNA reads TGCGCCAGCAGTGGTAGTGAACTACCCTCAGACGTGGATACGCAGTATTTT. It is translated as CASSGSELPSDVDTQYF.

The chain uses TRBV6-5 and TRBJ2-3; a possible D gene is TRBD2 (5 bases). This CDR3 comprises 14 residues. Trimming removed 0 bases at V and 5 bases at J, with 9 bases between. The germline V gene has CDR1 MNHEY and CDR2 SVGAGI. CDR3 amino acids: CASSYSGVVDTQYF. Written as DNA, the CDR3 is TGTGCCAGCAGTTACTCGGGAGTGGTAGATACGCAGTATTTT.

The V gene is TRBV5-4, the J gene TRBJ1-1, with D hard to call. This CDR3 is built from 14 residues. The germline V gene has CDR1 SGHNT and CDR2 YYREEE (reference sequence). Trimming took off 0 bases at V and 1 base at J, with 7 bases between the two ends. The CDR3 coding sequence is TGTGCCAGCAGCTTGGACGGTAAGAACACTGAAGCTTTCTTT. It yields the protein CASSLDGKNTEAFF.

This chain links TRBV5-1 with TRBJ1-1, with D possibly matching TRBD1 (6 bases). V lost 2 bases and J 4 bases, leaving 18 bases between the germline ends. In germline, CDR1 is SGHRS, CDR2 YFSETQ. This CDR3 contains 16 residues. This chain's CDR3 is CASSFRAGVFATEAFF. CDR3 coding DNA: TGCGCCAGCAGCTTTCGGGCAGGGGTATTCGCCACTGAAGCTTTCTTT.

This chain links TRBV2 with TRBJ1-3, with D maybe TRBD1 (6 bases). The CDR3 runs 15 residues. From germline, CDR1 is SNHLY and CDR2 FYNNEI. Between the trimmed V and J ends, which lost 0 bases and 2 bases, there was a span of 8 bases. CDR3 region: CASSEATGPGNTIYF. CDR3 in DNA: TGTGCCAGCAGTGAAGCGACAGGACCTGGAAACACCATATATTTT.

The chain uses TRBV27 and TRBJ1-5; D call uncertain. CDR3 length: 15 residues. The V gene's germline CDR1 is MNHEY and CDR2 SMNVEV (reference sequence). V was clipped by 6 bases and J by 3 bases, with 15 bases between them. CDR3 sequence (DNA): TGTGCCAGCAGACTGCTTCCGGCGGTCAATCAGCCCCAGCATTTT. Its protein is CASRLLPAVNQPQHF.